This T cell receptor beta chain derives from a study of blood T cell repertoires in COVID-19 (dated by TCRdb to about 2020). Context from the whole study: The collaborator samples originated in the United States, Italy and Spain and spanned the acute and convalescent phases of COVID-19. The samples were drawn from two sources: the first 160 participants of the ongoing ImmuneRACE study, and about 1,300 subjects contributed by 6 global collaborators. The repertoires were released in a freely available public database meant as a resource for research on the immune response to SARS-CoV-2. Subjects who had been exposed to COVID-19, were actively infected with it, or had recovered from it provided the deeply sampled blood TCRbeta repertoires that made up the dataset. The material from the prospective study consisted of cDNA or gDNA derived from T cells, B-cell-depleted T cells, or PBMCs. Sample metadata almost always included a de-identified subject ID, COVID-19 status, age in years and sex. Where available, HLA class I and class II types were taken from metadata supplied by the sample provider and were not determined by assay-based typing. Paper-wide results and their limitations: The amount of clinical and demographic metadata varied by source and participant and was provided uncurated.

TCRbeta CDR3 regions were amplified from genomic DNA by means of the immunoSEQ Assay, a bias-controlled multiplex PCR. Regarding the original processing steps: The number of nucleated cells in each sample was estimated by amplification of reference gene primers within the assay. Sequence reads were collapsed and filtered to measure the absolute abundance of every unique TCRbeta CDR3 rearrangement. Productive Simpson clonality was computed per sample as the square root of Simpson's diversity index over productive rearrangements. This is the immuneACCESS table as TCRdb keeps it, with only in-frame sequences that have V and J called. A part of the clones is gone; compared with another copy, unresolved V genes explain less than half, and the rest is unexplained. The V and J calls and clone size are taken from that table; D and trimming were inferred from the DNA. The sample profile shows roughly 130,000 clones; about 80% of them were found once. Over 15% of the sample is held by the ten biggest clonotypes.

From its cysteine to its phenylalanine, the CDR3 spans 15 amino acids. This entry keeps only the CDR3 DNA: 45 bases, framed from base 1. For CDR1 and CDR2, the germline V gene lists MGHRA and YSYEKL. From V the trimming removes 5 bases and from J it removes 4 bases, while the gene matches leave 8 bases of the junction unaccounted for. Collaborating institutions collected whole blood in K2EDTA tubes following their own protocols. Collaborator samples were shipped for TCRbeta analysis as frozen whole blood, isolated PBMCs, or DNA extracted from either sample type. Concerning this clone itself: Its antigen has not been determined. No qualities accompany the bases; no much larger clone lies one base away.

The source material was peripheral blood. The rearrangement combines TRBV4-1 with TRBJ2-7, and 10 junctional nucleotides match TRBD1. The receptor was derived from a woman between 50 and 59 years old with acute or convalescent COVID-19. The CDR3 region has the sequence CASSFRDRGLYEQYF. The DNA is as follows: TGCGCCAGCAGCTTCCGGGACAGGGGCCTTTACGAGCAGTACTTC.